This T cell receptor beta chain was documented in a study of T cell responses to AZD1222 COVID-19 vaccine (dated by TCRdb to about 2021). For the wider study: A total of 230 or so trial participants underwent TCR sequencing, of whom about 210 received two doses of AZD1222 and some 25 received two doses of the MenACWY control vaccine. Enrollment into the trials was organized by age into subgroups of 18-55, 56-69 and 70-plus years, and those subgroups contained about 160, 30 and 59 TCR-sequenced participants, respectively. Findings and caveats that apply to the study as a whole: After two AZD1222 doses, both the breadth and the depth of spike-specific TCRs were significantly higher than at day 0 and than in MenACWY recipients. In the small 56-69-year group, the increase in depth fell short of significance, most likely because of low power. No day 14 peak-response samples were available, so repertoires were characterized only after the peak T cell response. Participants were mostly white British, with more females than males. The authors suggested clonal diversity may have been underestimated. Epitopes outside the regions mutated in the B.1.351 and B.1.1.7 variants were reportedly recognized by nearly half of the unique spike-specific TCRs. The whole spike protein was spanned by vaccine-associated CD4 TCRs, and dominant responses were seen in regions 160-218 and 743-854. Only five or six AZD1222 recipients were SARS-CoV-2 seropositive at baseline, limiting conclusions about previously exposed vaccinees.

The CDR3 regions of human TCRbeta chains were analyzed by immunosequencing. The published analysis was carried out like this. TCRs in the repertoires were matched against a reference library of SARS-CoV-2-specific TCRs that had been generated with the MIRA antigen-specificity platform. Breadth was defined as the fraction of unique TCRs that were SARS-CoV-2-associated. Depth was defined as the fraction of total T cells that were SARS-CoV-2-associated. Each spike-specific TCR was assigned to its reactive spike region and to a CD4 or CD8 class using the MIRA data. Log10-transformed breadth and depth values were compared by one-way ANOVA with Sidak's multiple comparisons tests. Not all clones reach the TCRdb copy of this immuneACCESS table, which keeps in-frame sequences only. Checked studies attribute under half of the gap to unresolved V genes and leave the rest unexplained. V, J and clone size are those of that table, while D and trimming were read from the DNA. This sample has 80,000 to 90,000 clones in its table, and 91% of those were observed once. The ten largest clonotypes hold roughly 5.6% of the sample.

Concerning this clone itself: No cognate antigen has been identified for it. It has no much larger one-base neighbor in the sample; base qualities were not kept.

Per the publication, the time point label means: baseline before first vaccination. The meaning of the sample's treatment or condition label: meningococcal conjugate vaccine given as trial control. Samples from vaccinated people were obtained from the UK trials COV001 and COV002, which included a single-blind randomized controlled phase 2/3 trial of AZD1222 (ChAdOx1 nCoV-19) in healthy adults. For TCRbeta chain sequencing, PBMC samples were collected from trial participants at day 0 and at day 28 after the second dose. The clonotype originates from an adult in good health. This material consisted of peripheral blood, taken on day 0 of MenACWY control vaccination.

The CDR3 is CASSTTGGATEAFF. The DNA is as follows: TGTGCCAGCAGCACCACAGGGGGCGCCACTGAAGCTTTCTTT. The rearrangement combines TRBV28 with TRBJ1-1, with TRBD1 matching 9 junction bases. From the cysteine up to the phenylalanine, the CDR3 has a length of 14 residues. Kept here is only the CDR3 DNA, which spans 42 bases and is read in frame from base 1. The germline V gene supplies CDR1 MDHEN and CDR2 SYDVKM. Trimmed from V: 6 bases; trimmed from J: 4 bases; junction bases lacking a gene match: 6.